A single sample is the source of the 14 T cell receptor beta chains below, sequenced in a study of cytomegalovirus exposure and HLA in healthy donors. TCRdb keeps only in-frame clones here, not all; method: immunoSEQ multiplex PCR. This table holds about 120,000 clones, 70% to 90% found once. Sequencing was performed on PBMCs. These receptors were collected from a man aged 18 to 29 in good health and CMV-seronegative.

V and J are TRBV5-4 and TRBJ2-7; TRBD2 agrees at 7 bases. The CDR3 contains 14 residues. Germline assignment: CDR1 SGHNT and CDR2 YYREEE (reference sequence). J lost 5 bases, V lost 0 bases, and 5 bases had no gene match. CDR3 protein: CASSLGGSRNEQYF. CDR3 DNA sequence: TGTGCCAGCAGCTTGGGCGGGAGCAGGAACGAGCAGTACTTC.

The rearrangement joins TRBV30 to TRBJ1-1, with D tentatively TRBD1 (5 bases). Trimming took off 2 bases at V and 1 base at J, with 14 bases between the two ends. There are 15 residues in the CDR3. The germline V gene encodes CDR1 GTSNPN and CDR2 SVGIG (reference sequence). The CDR3 loop reads CAWSPKQGRNTEAFF. CDR3 in DNA: TGTGCCTGGAGTCCCAAGCAGGGTAGGAACACTGAAGCTTTCTTT.

V is TRBV7-9 and J is TRBJ1-4; D not certain. CDR3 size: 14 residues. Per the germline V gene, CDR1 is SEHNR and CDR2 is FQNEAQ (reference sequence). The germline V and J ends were trimmed by 0 bases and 8 bases, with 10 bases remaining between them. The CDR3 nucleotides are TGTGCCAGCAGCTTAGCTGGCAGCGGGGAAAAACTGTTTTTT. Protein: CASSLAGSGEKLFF.

The V call is TRBV23-1, the J call TRBJ1-2, with TRBD1 identical over 11 bases. TRBV23-1 qualifies as an ORF whose function is uncertain. Unmatched junction bases numbered 4, after V lost 5 bases and J lost 2 bases. This CDR3 is built from 15 residues. The CDR3 reads CASSFRTGGNYGYTF. The CDR3, as DNA: TGCGCCAGCAGTTTTAGGACAGGGGGCAACTATGGCTACACCTTC.

The gene calls are TRBV2 and TRBJ2-7; TRBD1 aligns across 9 bases. This CDR3 region has 21 residues. The germline V gene encodes CDR1 SNHLY and CDR2 FYNNEI. V trimming: 6 bases; J trimming: 0 bases; junction bases outside the gene matches: 24. As DNA, the CDR3 is TGTGCCAGCAGAGACGACTTTGTGGGACAGGGCATACTTACCTTCTCCTACGAGCAGTACTTC. This encodes CASRDDFVGQGILTFSYEQYF.

The CDR3 sequence is CASSGPGQGVPNEKLFF. The DNA of the CDR3 is TGTGCCAGCAGCGGCCCGGGACAGGGAGTTCCCAATGAAAAACTGTTTTTT. The rearrangement links TRBV2 to TRBJ1-4, with 9 nucleotides matching TRBD1. The CDR3 is 17 amino acids. Per germline, CDR1 SNHLY and CDR2 FYNNEI. V shed 6 bases, J shed 5 bases, and the junction held 13 bases outside the gene matches. The complete variable domain, with remaining parts taken from reference TRBV2 and TRBJ1-4, reads EPEVTQTPSHQVTQMGQEVILRCVPISNHLYFYWYRQILGQKVEFLVSFYNNEISEKSEIFDDQFSVERPDGSNFTLKIRSTKLEDSAMYFCASSGPGQGVPNEKLFFGSGTQLSVL.

The chain has TRBV9 and TRBJ1-2; D unclear. The CDR3 is made up of 15 amino acids. Trimming removed 3 bases from V and 0 bases from J, with 12 bases in between. Germline V gives CDR1 SGDLS, CDR2 YYNGEE. The CDR3 sequence: CASSGTGRANYGYTF. CDR3 DNA sequence: TGTGCCAGCAGCGGCACGGGGAGAGCTAACTATGGCTACACCTTC.

The rearrangement joins TRBV9 to TRBJ2-7, with TRBD2 matching over 10 bases. CDR1 is SGDLS, CDR2 YYNGEE, per germline. The trim removed 0 bases at V and 3 bases at J, leaving 6 bases unmatched. The CDR3 runs to 16 residues. CDR3 loop: CASSVAPSGGLYEQYF. DNA for the CDR3: TGTGCCAGCAGCGTAGCACCTAGCGGGGGCCTCTACGAGCAGTACTTC.

The V call is TRBV6-4, the J call TRBJ1-1; the D gene is possibly TRBD1 (6 bases). The ends were cut back, 7 bases at V and 1 base at J, with 10 bases in the middle. CDR1 MRHNA and CDR2 SNTAGT come from the germline V gene. The CDR3 has 13 amino acids. The CDR3 loop is CASMGHTNTEAFF. Here the CDR3 DNA reads TGTGCCAGCATGGGACACACGAACACTGAAGCTTTCTTT.

This clone was observed a few times. The J gene is TRBJ2-7, the V gene TRBV2; TRBD1 matches at 8 bases. Losses at the gene ends were 5 bases for V and 3 bases for J; bases not matched to a gene: 3. Looked up from germline, CDR1 is SNHLY and CDR2 is FYNNEI. The CDR3 is made up of 13 amino acids. The CDR3 here is CASSTGTGYEQYF. In DNA form, the CDR3 reads TGTGCCAGCAGTACCGGGACAGGCTACGAGCAGTACTTC.

J is TRBJ1-4 and V is TRBV19; 10 nucleotides line up with TRBD1. Germline V lookup: CDR1 LNHDA, CDR2 SQIVND (reference sequence). V gave up 4 bases and J gave up 13 bases; unmatched junction bases: 3. The CDR3 sequence is 12 residues long. The DNA of the CDR3 is TGTGCCAGTAGTAGACAGGGGGCAGGACTGTTTTTT. It is translated as CASSRQGAGLFF.

V gene TRBV6-5 combines with J gene TRBJ2-5; D remains unclear. CDR1 is MNHEY and CDR2 is SVGAGI in the germline V gene. CDR3 length equals 15 residues. V lost 0 bases and J lost 2, with 10 bases in between. CDR3 nucleotides: TGTGCCAGCAGTTACTCGATCGAGGATCAAGAGACCCAGTACTTC. Protein product: CASSYSIEDQETQYF.

This clone has a single count. The chain links TRBV6-1 to TRBJ2-1; possibly TRBD1 for D (6 bases). CDR1 and CDR2 from the germline V gene are MNHNS and SASEGT. The CDR3 covers 14 residues. V was trimmed by 2 bases and J by 7 bases, leaving 12 bases between them. DNA of the CDR3: TGTGCCAGCAGTGAATGGGGGCAGGAGAATGAGCAGTTCTTC. Translated: CASSEWGQENEQFF.

This clone was counted a single time. V is TRBV5-6 and J is TRBJ1-2; D is ambiguous. The CDR3 consists of 13 residues. V gave up 0 bases and J gave up 3 bases, with 6 bases separating them. The germline V gene has CDR1 SGHDT and CDR2 YYEEEE. This CDR3 is CASSLADYYGYTF. The CDR3 bases are TGTGCCAGCAGCTTGGCGGACTACTATGGCTACACCTTC.